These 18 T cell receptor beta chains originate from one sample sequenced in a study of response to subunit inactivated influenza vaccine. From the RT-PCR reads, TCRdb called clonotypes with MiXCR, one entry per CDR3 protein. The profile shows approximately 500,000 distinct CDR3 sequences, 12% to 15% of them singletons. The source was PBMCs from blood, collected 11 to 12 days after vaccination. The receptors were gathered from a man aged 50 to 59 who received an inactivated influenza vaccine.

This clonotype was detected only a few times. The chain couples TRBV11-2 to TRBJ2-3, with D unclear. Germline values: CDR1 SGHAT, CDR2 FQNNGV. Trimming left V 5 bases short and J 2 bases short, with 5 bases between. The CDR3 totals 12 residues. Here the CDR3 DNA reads TGTGCCAGCAGCACTACCACAGATACGCAGTATTTT. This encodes CASSTTTDTQYF.

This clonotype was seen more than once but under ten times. CDR3 nucleotide sequence: TGCGCCAGCAGCCAGCCAGGGGTCGAGCAGTACTTC. This translates into CASSQPGVEQYF. V gene TRBV5-1 combines with J gene TRBJ2-7; TRBD1 might be the D (6 bases). Trimming stripped 4 bases from V and 6 bases from J, with 11 bases between. The CDR3 is made up of 12 amino acids. The germline V gene has CDR1 SGHRS and CDR2 YFSETQ.

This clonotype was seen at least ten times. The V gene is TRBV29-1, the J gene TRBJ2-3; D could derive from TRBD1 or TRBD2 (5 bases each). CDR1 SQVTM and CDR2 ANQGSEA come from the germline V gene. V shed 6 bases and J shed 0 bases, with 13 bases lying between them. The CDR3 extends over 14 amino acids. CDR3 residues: CSVAGTSSTDTQYF. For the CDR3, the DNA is TGCAGCGTAGCCGGGACCTCAAGCACAGATACGCAGTATTTT.

The CDR3 DNA sequence: TGTGCCAGCAGTGGAGGATCGAGCTCTGGGGCCAACGTCCTGACTTTC. Protein sequence: CASSGGSSSGANVLTF. The chain is built from TRBV6-1 and TRBJ2-6; D ambiguous. The germline V gene has CDR1 MNHNS and CDR2 SASEGT. V was trimmed by 4 bases and J by 0 bases, leaving 10 bases between them. This CDR3 has 16 amino acids.

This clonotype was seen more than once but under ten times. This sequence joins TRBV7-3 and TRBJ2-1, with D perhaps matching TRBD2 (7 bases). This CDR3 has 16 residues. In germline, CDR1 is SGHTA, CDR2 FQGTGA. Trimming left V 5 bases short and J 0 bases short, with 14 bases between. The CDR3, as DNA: TGTGCCAGCAGCCTAAGCGGGACAAGCTCCTACAATGAGCAGTTCTTC. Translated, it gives CASSLSGTSSYNEQFF.

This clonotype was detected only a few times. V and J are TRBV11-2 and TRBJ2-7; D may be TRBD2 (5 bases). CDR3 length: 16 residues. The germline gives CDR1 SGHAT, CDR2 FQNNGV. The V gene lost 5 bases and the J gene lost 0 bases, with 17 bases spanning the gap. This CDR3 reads CASSQEGGRRSYEQYF. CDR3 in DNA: TGTGCCAGCAGCCAAGAGGGCGGACGACGCTCCTACGAGCAGTACTTC.

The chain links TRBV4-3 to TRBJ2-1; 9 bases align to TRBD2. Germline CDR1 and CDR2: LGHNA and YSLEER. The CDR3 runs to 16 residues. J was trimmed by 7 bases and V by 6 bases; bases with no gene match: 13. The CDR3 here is CASSLGSGRSRNEQFF. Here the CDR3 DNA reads TGCGCCAGCAGTCTGGGAAGCGGGAGGTCAAGGAATGAGCAGTTCTTC.

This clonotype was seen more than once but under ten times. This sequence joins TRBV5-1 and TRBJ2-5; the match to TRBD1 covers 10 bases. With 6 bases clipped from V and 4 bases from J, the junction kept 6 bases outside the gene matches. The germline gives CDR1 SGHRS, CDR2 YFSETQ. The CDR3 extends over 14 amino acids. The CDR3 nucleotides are TGCGCCAGCAACCCCCGGACAGGGGGAGAGACCCAGTACTTC. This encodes CASNPRTGGETQYF.

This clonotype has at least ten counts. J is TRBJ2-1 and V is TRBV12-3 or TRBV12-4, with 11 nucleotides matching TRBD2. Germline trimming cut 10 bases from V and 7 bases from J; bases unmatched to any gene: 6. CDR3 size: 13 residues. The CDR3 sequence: CATATSGSNEQFF. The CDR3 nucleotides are TGTGCCACGGCCACTAGCGGGAGTAATGAGCAGTTCTTC.

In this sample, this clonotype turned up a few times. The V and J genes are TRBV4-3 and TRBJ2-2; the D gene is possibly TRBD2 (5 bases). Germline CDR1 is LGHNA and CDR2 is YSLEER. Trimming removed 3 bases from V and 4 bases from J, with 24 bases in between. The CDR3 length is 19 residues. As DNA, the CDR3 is TGCGCCAGCAGCCAGGGGTTCTTGGCGGGTGGGTGGAGCACCGGGGAGCTGTTTTTT. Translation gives CASSQGFLAGGWSTGELFF.

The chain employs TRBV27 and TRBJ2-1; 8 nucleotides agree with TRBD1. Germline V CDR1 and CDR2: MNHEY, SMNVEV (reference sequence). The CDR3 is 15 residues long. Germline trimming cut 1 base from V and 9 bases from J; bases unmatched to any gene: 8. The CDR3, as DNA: TGTGCCAGCAGTTTATTGGGGGACAGGCAGAGTGAGCAGTTCTTC. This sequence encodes CASSLLGDRQSEQFF.

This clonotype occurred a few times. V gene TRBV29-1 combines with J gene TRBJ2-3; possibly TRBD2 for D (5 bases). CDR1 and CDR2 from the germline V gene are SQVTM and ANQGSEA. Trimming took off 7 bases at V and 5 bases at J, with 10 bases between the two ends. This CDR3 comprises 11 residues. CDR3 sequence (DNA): TGCAGCGGGAGGACGGGAGATACGCAGTATTTT. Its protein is CSGRTGDTQYF.

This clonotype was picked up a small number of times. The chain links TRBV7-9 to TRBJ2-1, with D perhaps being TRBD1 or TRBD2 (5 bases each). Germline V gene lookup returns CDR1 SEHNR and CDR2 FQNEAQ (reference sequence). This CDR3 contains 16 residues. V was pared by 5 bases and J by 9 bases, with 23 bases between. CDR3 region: CASSNRNQGEVVEQFF. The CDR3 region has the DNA TGTGCCAGCAGCAACAGAAACCAGGGAGAGGTGGTTGAGCAGTTCTTC.

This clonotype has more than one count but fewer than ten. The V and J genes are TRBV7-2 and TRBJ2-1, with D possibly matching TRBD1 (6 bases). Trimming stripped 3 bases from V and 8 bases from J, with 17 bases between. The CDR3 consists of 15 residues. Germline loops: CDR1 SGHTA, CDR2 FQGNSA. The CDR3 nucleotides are TGTGCCAGCAGCTTCCAGAGGGGGTTGACCGATGAGCAGTTCTTC. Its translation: CASSFQRGLTDEQFF. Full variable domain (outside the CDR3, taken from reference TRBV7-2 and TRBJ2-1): GAGVSQSPSNKVTEKGKDVELRCDPISGHTALYWYRQSLGQGLEFLIYFQGNSAPDKSGLPSDRFSAERTGGSVSTLTIQRTQQEDSAVYLCASSFQRGLTDEQFFGPGTRLTVL.

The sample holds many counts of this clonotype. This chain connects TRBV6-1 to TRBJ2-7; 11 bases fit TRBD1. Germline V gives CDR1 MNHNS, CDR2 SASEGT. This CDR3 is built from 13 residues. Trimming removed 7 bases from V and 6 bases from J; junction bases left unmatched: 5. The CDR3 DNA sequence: TGTGCCAGCAAGGACAGGGGGCGCGGCGAGCAGTACTTC. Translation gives CASKDRGRGEQYF.

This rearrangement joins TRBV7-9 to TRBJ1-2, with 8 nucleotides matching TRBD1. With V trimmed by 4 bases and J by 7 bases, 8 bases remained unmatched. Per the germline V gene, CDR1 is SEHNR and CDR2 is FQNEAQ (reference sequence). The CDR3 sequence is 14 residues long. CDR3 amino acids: CASSSGQESTGYTF. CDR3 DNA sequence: TGTGCCAGCAGCTCGGGACAGGAGAGTACTGGCTACACCTTC.

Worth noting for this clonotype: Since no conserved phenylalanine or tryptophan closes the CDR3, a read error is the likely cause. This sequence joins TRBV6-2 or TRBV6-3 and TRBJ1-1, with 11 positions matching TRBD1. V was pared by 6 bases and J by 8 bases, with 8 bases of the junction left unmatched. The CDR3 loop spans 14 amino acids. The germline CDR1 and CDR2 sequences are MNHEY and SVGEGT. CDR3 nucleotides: TGTGCCAGCAGACGGACAGGGGGCAAAGGCGAAGCTTTCCTT. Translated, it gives CASRRTGGKGEAFL.

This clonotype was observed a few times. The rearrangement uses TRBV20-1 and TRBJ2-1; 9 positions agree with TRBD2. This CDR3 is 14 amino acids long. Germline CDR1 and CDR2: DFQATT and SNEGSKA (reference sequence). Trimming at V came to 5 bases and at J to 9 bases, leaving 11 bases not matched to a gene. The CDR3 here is CSASTSGKIGEQFF. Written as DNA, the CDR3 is TGCAGTGCTTCGACTAGCGGAAAAATCGGTGAGCAGTTCTTC.